Listed below are T cell receptor beta chains from one sample, sequenced in a study of T cell responses to AZD1222 COVID-19 vaccine. Assay: immunoSEQ multiplex PCR; the TCRdb copy retains only in-frame clones and omits some. The profile shows some 130,000 clones, 70% to 90% of them singletons. Sequenced material: peripheral blood, taken on day 0 of AZD1222 vaccination. These receptors originate from an adult in good health. Both conserved end residues are part of each CDR3. D genes are given only for firm matches. Some rows have no size entry. The others give once, few or many, or a class for an expanded clone.

>.|TRBV2|TRBJ2-7|.
TGTGCCAGCAGTGTTGGGACAAATAGTTACGAGCAGTACTTC
CASSVGTNSYEQYF
>.|TRBV13|TRBJ2-2|.
TGTGCCAGCAGCTTAGGCCTTTCGGGGGCGAGTAGCACCGGGGAGCTGTTTTTT
CASSLGLSGASSTGELFF
>.|TRBV4-1|TRBJ1-1|.
TGCGCCAGCAGCCAAGGTCTCGGCGCCGGGGCTGCGAACACTGAAGCTTTCTTT
CASSQGLGAGAANTEAFF
>TRBD1|TRBV5-5|TRBJ2-7|once
TGTGCCAGCAGCTTGCCGGGACAGGGCATACTCGGGCAGTACTTC
CASSLPGQGILGQYF
>.|TRBV30|TRBJ2-2|few
TGTGCCTGGAGTGTAGGGCGCACCGGGGAGCTGTTTTTT
CAWSVGRTGELFF
>.|TRBV9|TRBJ1-3|.
TGTGCCAGCAGCGCGAACTTCTACCAAGCCGACCTCTCTGGAAACACCATATATTTT
CASSANFYQADLSGNTIYF
>TRBD1|TRBV6-4|TRBJ1-2|.
TGTGCCAGCAGTGACACCGGGACAGGGGGTATCTATGGCTACACCTTC
CASSDTGTGGIYGYTF
>.|TRBV30|TRBJ1-6|.
TGTGCCTGGAGGGGGGAGAGGTCACCCCTCCACTTT
CAWRGERSPLHF
>.|TRBV27|TRBJ1-2|.
TGTGCCAGCAGTCCCGGGGGAAACTATGGCTACACCTTC
CASSPGGNYGYTF
>.|TRBV4-3|TRBJ1-1|.
TGCGCCAGCAGCCAAGATCGGCTGACAGTCCTGAACACTGAAGCTTTCTTT
CASSQDRLTVLNTEAFF
>TRBD1|TRBV5-1|TRBJ2-7|.
TGCGCCAGCAGCTTGGGTCCCCCCGGACAGGACTACGAGCAGTACTTC
CASSLGPPGQDYEQYF
>.|TRBV6-5|TRBJ2-2|.
TGTGCCAGCAGACAGGGCATGAACACCGGGGAGCTGTTTTTT
CASRQGMNTGELFF
>.|TRBV14|TRBJ1-1|.
TGTGCCAGCAGTCCTTTTCACGGGCGGAGCACTGAAGCTTTCTTT
CASSPFHGRSTEAFF
>.|TRBV3-1/TRBV3-2|TRBJ1-2|.
TGTGCCAGCAGCCAAGTCGTCGGGGTCCCTTTAGCTTATGGCTACACCTTC
CASSQVVGVPLAYGYTF